This T cell receptor beta chain was recorded in a study of blood T cell repertoires in COVID-19 (dated by TCRdb to 2020 to 2021). Study-wide context: The collaborator samples originated in the United States, Italy and Spain and spanned the acute and convalescent phases of COVID-19. Deeply sampled blood TCRbeta repertoires from subjects exposed to, actively infected with, or recovered from COVID-19 were included in the dataset. HLA class I and class II types, where available, came from metadata supplied by the sample provider rather than from assay-based typing. Nearly every sample came with metadata listing a de-identified subject ID, COVID-19 status, age in years and sex. Samples were obtained from the ongoing ImmuneRACE study (first 160 participants) and from over a thousand subjects provided by 6 global collaborators. The repertoires were released in a freely available public database meant as a resource for research on the immune response to SARS-CoV-2. The prospective study material was composed of cDNA or gDNA derived from T cells, B-cell-depleted T cells, or PBMCs. Findings and caveats that apply to the study as a whole: Clinical and demographic metadata were provided uncurated, with the amount varying by source and participant.

With regard to this clone: The clone's antigen remains unknown. Base qualities are not provided; no much larger clone lies one nucleotide away.

V has 2 bases trimmed and J has 8 bases trimmed; junction bases matching no gene number 11. The CDR3 sequence holds 17 residues, the cysteine and phenylalanine included. The kept DNA is CDR3 alone, 51 bases in frame from the first base. CDR1 MNHEY and CDR2 SVGEGT are derived from the germline V gene. Whole blood was collected in K2EDTA tubes by collaborating institutions according to the institutions' own protocols. For TCRbeta analysis, collaborators shipped samples in one of three forms: frozen whole blood, isolated PBMCs, or DNA extracted from either of those sample types. TCRbeta CDR3 regions were amplified from genomic DNA by means of the immunoSEQ Assay, a bias-controlled multiplex PCR. The authors' pipeline ran thus. The number of nucleated cells in each sample was estimated from the amplification of reference gene primers within the assay. To quantify the absolute abundance of each unique TCRbeta CDR3 rearrangement, sequence reads were collapsed and filtered. For each sample, productive Simpson clonality was calculated as the square root of Simpson's diversity index over productive rearrangements. TCRdb's version of the immuneACCESS table is confined to in-frame rearrangements and falls short of the full clone set. An unresolved V gene accounts for under half of the shortfall where checked; the remainder is of unknown origin. The DNA was the basis for D and trimming; V, J and clone size are from that table. The sample table shows around 130,000 clones, and more than 75% are seen once. The ten largest clonotypes hold about 4% of the sample.

The sample consisted of peripheral blood. The rearrangement combines TRBV6-2 or TRBV6-3 with TRBJ2-1, and TRBD2 aligns with 11 junction nucleotides. The origin of this receptor is a middle-aged man with active COVID-19. CDR3 loop: CASSYRTRSGGAHEQFF. The DNA reads TGTGCCAGCAGTTACCGGACTCGTAGCGGGGGGGCTCATGAGCAGTTCTTC.